Presented here are 25 T cell receptor beta chains from one specimen sequenced in a study of blood T cell repertoires in COVID-19. TCRdb's table, derived via immunoSEQ multiplex PCR, lists solely in-frame clones and lacks some. The table shows over 250,000 clones, with around 90% occurring only once. Specimen: peripheral blood. These receptors came from a man aged 45-65 years with acute or convalescent COVID-19.

The chain is built from TRBV30 and TRBJ1-2, with D unresolved. This CDR3 has 14 amino acids. Germline values: CDR1 GTSNPN, CDR2 SVGIG (reference sequence). V dropped 1 base and J dropped 2 bases, with 11 bases sitting between them. CDR3 sequence reads: CAWSGSTGNYGYTF. The CDR3 bases are TGTGCCTGGAGTGGATCGACGGGGAACTATGGCTACACCTTC.

The chain links TRBV3-1 (or the pseudogene TRBV3-2) to TRBJ2-5, with 7 positions matching TRBD2. Trimming cost V 5 bases and J 2 bases; bases outside gene matches: 5. There are 14 residues in the CDR3. Germline CDR1 and CDR2: LGHDT and YNNKEL (reference sequence). The CDR3 region is CASSYLGGQETQYF. The CDR3 region has the DNA TGTGCCAGCAGCTATTTGGGGGGGCAAGAGACCCAGTACTTC.

The gene calls are TRBV2 and TRBJ2-7; TRBD1 matches at 8 bases. Germline-derived CDR1 and CDR2 are SNHLY and FYNNEI. Losses at the gene ends were 4 bases for V and 2 bases for J; bases not matched to a gene: 4. There are 14 residues in the CDR3. CDR3 in amino acids: CASSGTGTPYEQYF. The CDR3 DNA follows: TGTGCCAGCAGTGGGACAGGGACCCCCTACGAGCAGTACTTC.

The chain employs TRBV30 and TRBJ1-1, with D hard to call. The germline V and J ends were trimmed by 3 bases and 7 bases, with 12 bases remaining between them. Germline assignment: CDR1 GTSNPN and CDR2 SVGIG (reference sequence). This CDR3 comprises 12 residues. Here the CDR3 reads CAWRFPVNEAFF. The CDR3 DNA sequence: TGTGCCTGGAGATTCCCAGTGAATGAAGCTTTCTTT.

The rearrangement links TRBV27 to TRBJ1-4; 8 nucleotides line up with TRBD1. Germline V gene data show CDR1 as MNHEY and CDR2 as SMNVEV (reference sequence). Trimming removed 0 bases from V and 8 bases from J; junction bases left unmatched: 2. The CDR3 is 14 amino acids. The CDR3 is CASSLSRGREKLFF. Written as DNA, the CDR3 is TGTGCCAGCAGTTTATCCAGGGGGCGAGAAAAACTGTTTTTT. The whole variable domain, remainder taken from reference TRBV27 and TRBJ1-4, is EAQVTQNPRYLITVTGKKLTVTCSQNMNHEYMSWYRQDPGLGLRQIYYSMNVEVTDKGDVPEGYKVSRKEKRNFPLILESPSPNQTSLYFCASSLSRGREKLFFGSGTQLSVL.

This chain uses TRBV13 with TRBJ2-7, with 7 nucleotides matching TRBD2. In germline, CDR1 is PRHDT, CDR2 FYEKMQ (reference sequence). V trimming: 8 bases; J trimming: 2 bases; junction bases outside the gene matches: 9. The CDR3 runs to 14 residues. Here the CDR3 reads CASAGKAGAYEQYF. The CDR3 nucleotides are TGTGCCAGCGCTGGTAAGGCGGGGGCCTACGAGCAGTACTTC.

This sequence joins TRBV27 and TRBJ2-7; D possibly corresponds to TRBD2 (6 bases). Germline assignment: CDR1 MNHEY and CDR2 SMNVEV (reference sequence). This CDR3 comprises 15 residues. Trimming took off 0 bases at V and 3 bases at J, with 12 bases between the two ends. CDR3 bases: TGTGCCAGCAGTTTATCGTTCCGGGGGAGCTACGAGCAGTACTTC. Protein sequence: CASSLSFRGSYEQYF.

The V call is TRBV29-1, the J call TRBJ1-2; no reliable D call. There are 16 residues in the CDR3. Looked up from germline, CDR1 is SQVTM and CDR2 is ANQGSEA. With 4 bases removed from V and 4 bases from J, the gap between germline ends came to 22 bases. The chain's CDR3 is CSVVDTSVPRGYGYTF. CDR3 nucleotide sequence: TGCAGCGTTGTTGATACGTCGGTCCCTCGGGGCTATGGCTACACCTTC.

The chain combines TRBV3-1 (or the pseudogene TRBV3-2) with TRBJ2-1, with D unresolved. The germline CDR1 and CDR2 sequences are LGHDT and YNNKEL (reference sequence). Trimming left V 1 base short and J 0 bases short, with 10 bases between. The CDR3 extends over 16 amino acids. Here the CDR3 DNA reads TGTGCCAGCAGCCAAGCAGGATCGTTCTCCTACAATGAGCAGTTCTTC. Translating gives CASSQAGSFSYNEQFF.

About this clone itself: The junction does not match germline at one end; this may be a read error. The J gene is TRBJ2-4, the V gene TRBV23-1, with 7 bases that match TRBD2. TRBV23-1 carries the ORF label, with uncertain function. This CDR3 comprises 17 residues. The CDR3 reads CARSGGGGRWAKNIQYF. The CDR3 DNA follows: TGCGCCCGCAGTGGGGGGGGAGGGAGATGGGCCAAAAACATTCAGTACTTC.

In this sample, this clone turned up a few times. Written as DNA, the CDR3 is TGTGCCAGCAGTTCTTCAGGGTACCGCACTGAAGCTTTCTTT. It specifies CASSSSGYRTEAFF. V gene TRBV27 combines with J gene TRBJ1-1; D might be TRBD1 (5 bases). The ends were cut back, 4 bases at V and 4 bases at J, with 13 bases in the middle. The CDR3 is made up of 14 amino acids. The germline V gene encodes CDR1 MNHEY and CDR2 SMNVEV (reference sequence).

CDR3 residues: CASSLTGAPSGNTIYF. As DNA, the CDR3 is TGTGCCAGCAGCTTGACAGGGGCACCCTCTGGAAACACCATATATTTT. This chain links TRBV5-5 with TRBJ1-3; 7 bases are a match to TRBD1. V was pared by 1 base and J by 0 bases, with 4 bases of the junction left unmatched. Germline-derived CDR1 and CDR2 are SGHKS and YYEKEE (reference sequence). CDR3 size: 16 residues.

The V and J genes are TRBV28 and TRBJ2-3; 7 positions agree with TRBD2. Germline CDR1 MDHEN, CDR2 SYDVKM. This CDR3 is 17 amino acids long. V lost 2 bases to trimming and J lost 5 bases; unmatched junction nucleotides: 13. CDR3 residues: CASSLGEGSGREDTQYF. The DNA for the CDR3 is TGTGCCAGCAGTTTAGGGGAAGGGTCAGGGAGGGAAGATACGCAGTATTTT.

This sequence joins TRBV6-5 and TRBJ1-1; 12 bases line up with TRBD1. Germline V lookup: CDR1 MNHEY, CDR2 SVGAGI. V lost 5 bases, J lost 4 bases, and 5 bases stayed unmatched. This CDR3 is 15 amino acids long. As DNA, the CDR3 is TGTGCCAGCAGTCGACGGGGACAGGGGGCCACTGAAGCTTTCTTT. Amino acids: CASSRRGQGATEAFF.

V and J are TRBV24-1 and TRBJ2-1, with D possibly matching TRBD2 (5 bases). Germline assignment: CDR1 KGHDR and CDR2 SFDVKD. With 0 bases removed from V and 5 bases from J, the gap between germline ends came to 13 bases. The CDR3 length is 16 residues. The CDR3 is CATSDLRGPEDNEQFF. As DNA, the CDR3 is TGTGCCACCAGTGATTTGCGCGGACCGGAGGACAATGAGCAGTTCTTC.

The CDR3 sequence is CASSQERLAGAKSTDTQYF. CDR3 bases: TGTGCCAGCAGCCAAGAGAGACTAGCGGGGGCCAAAAGCACAGATACGCAGTATTTT. The genes are TRBV3-1 (or the pseudogene TRBV3-2) and TRBJ2-3; 12 nucleotides line up with TRBD2. Trimming at V came to 0 bases and at J to 0 bases, leaving 7 bases not matched to a gene. Germline V lookup: CDR1 LGHDT, CDR2 YNNKEL (reference sequence). This CDR3 comprises 19 residues.

This chain joins TRBV6-6 and TRBJ1-1; D is undetermined. The ends were cut back, 2 bases at V and 0 bases at J, with 7 bases in the middle. The CDR3 extends over 14 amino acids. Germline V gene data show CDR1 as MNHNY and CDR2 as SVGAGI (reference sequence). The CDR3 protein is CASSYAEVNTEAFF. CDR3 DNA: TGTGCCAGCAGTTACGCGGAGGTGAACACTGAAGCTTTCTTT.

The rearrangement joins TRBV19 to TRBJ2-7, with TRBD1 matching over 10 bases. Germline V gene data show CDR1 as LNHDA and CDR2 as SQIVND (reference sequence). The CDR3 spans 16 residues. The V segment lost 5 bases and the J segment 2 bases; nucleotides outside the gene matches: 9. In nucleotides, the CDR3 is TGTGCCAGTAGTTCGAGGACAGGGGGAAGGACCTACGAGCAGTACTTC. As protein: CASSSRTGGRTYEQYF.

This chain links TRBV29-1 with TRBJ2-3; no reliable D call. V dropped 6 bases and J dropped 4 bases, with 8 bases sitting between them. The CDR3 runs to 11 residues. Germline V gives CDR1 SQVTM, CDR2 ANQGSEA. CDR3: CSVAVADTQYF. CDR3 sequence (DNA): TGCAGCGTCGCGGTAGCAGATACGCAGTATTTT.

The rearrangement uses TRBV9 and TRBJ2-2; 12 nucleotides agree with TRBD2. The CDR3 length is 19 residues. V lost 3 bases, J lost 1 base, and 10 bases stayed unmatched. From germline, CDR1 is SGDLS and CDR2 YYNGEE. CDR3 nucleotides: TGTGCCAGCAGCGAAACATTACTAGCGGGGGGCCGGAACACCGGGGAGCTGTTTTTT. Its translation is CASSETLLAGGRNTGELFF. The whole variable domain, remainder taken from reference TRBV9 and TRBJ2-2, is DSGVTQTPKHLITATGQRVTLRCSPRSGDLSVYWYQQSLDQGLQFLIQYYNGEERAKGNILERFSAQQFPDLHSELNLSSLELGDSALYFCASSETLLAGGRNTGELFFGEGSRLTVL.

This chain uses TRBV27 with TRBJ1-2, with D hard to call. CDR1 is MNHEY, CDR2 SMNVEV, per germline (reference sequence). This CDR3 comprises 13 residues. Trimming cost V 4 bases and J 6 bases, with 12 bases left between them. The CDR3 spells CASSSLQSDGYTF. CDR3 DNA: TGTGCCAGCAGTTCCCTACAGTCTGATGGCTACACCTTC.

The chain carries TRBV5-1 and TRBJ2-3, with 7 bases lining up with TRBD1. This CDR3 is 14 amino acids long. Germline trimming cut 3 bases from V and 2 bases from J; bases unmatched to any gene: 3. The germline V gene encodes CDR1 SGHRS and CDR2 YFSETQ. The CDR3 coding sequence is TGCGCCAGCAGCTATGACAGGGACACAGATACGCAGTATTTT. Translating it yields CASSYDRDTDTQYF.

This chain links TRBV7-2 with TRBJ1-2, with D perhaps TRBD1 (6 bases). The CDR3 totals 17 residues. The ends were cut back, 0 bases at V and 0 bases at J, with 14 bases in the middle. CDR1 and CDR2 from the germline V gene are SGHTA and FQGNSA. CDR3 protein: CASSLAEGRGTNYGYTF. CDR3 nucleotide sequence: TGTGCCAGCAGCTTAGCGGAGGGGAGGGGGACTAACTATGGCTACACCTTC.

This clone was detected a few times. The rearrangement joins TRBV27 to TRBJ2-7; TRBD1 agrees at 8 bases. V trimming: 6 bases; J trimming: 2 bases; junction bases outside the gene matches: 12. Per the germline V gene, CDR1 is MNHEY and CDR2 is SMNVEV (reference sequence). The length of the CDR3 is 16 residues. The CDR3 nucleotides read TGTGCCAGCAGAAAGGTCCCGGGACAGGCTCCCTACGAGCAGTACTTC. Translation gives CASRKVPGQAPYEQYF.

The chain has TRBV5-6 and TRBJ1-6; 9 nucleotides match TRBD1. The CDR3 spans 17 residues. J was trimmed by 6 bases and V by 0 bases; bases with no gene match: 7. Germline lookup yields CDR1 SGHDT and CDR2 YYEEEE. This CDR3 reads CASSLAGTGWANSPLHF. The CDR3, as DNA: TGTGCCAGCAGCTTGGCTGGGACAGGGTGGGCTAATTCACCCCTCCACTTT.